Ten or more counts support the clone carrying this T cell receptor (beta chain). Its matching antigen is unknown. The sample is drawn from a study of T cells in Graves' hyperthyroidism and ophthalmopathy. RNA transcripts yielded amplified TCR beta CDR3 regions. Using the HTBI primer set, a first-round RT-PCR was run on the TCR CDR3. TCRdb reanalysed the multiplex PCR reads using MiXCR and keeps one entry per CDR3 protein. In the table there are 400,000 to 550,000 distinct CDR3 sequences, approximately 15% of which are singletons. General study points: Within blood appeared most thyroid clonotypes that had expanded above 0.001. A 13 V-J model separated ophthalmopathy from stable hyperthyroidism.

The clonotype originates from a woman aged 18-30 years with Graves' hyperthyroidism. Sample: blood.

The CDR3 sequence is CSALQSLNEKLFF. DNA for the CDR3: TGCAGTGCTCTCCAAAGCCTTAATGAAAAACTGTTTTTT. The chain recombines TRBV20-1 with TRBJ1-4; the D is unclear. CDR1 is DFQATT, CDR2 SNEGSKA, per germline (reference sequence). The V end was cut by 5 bases, the J end by 4 bases, with 11 bases between. The CDR3 sequence is 13 residues long.